This T cell receptor beta chain was sequenced in a study of T cells expressing NK-cell markers. The CDR3 is 15 amino acids. CDR1 and CDR2 from the germline V gene are SEHNR and FQNEAQ (reference sequence). TCRdb processed the 5' RACE reads again and assigns one entry to each CDR3 protein, with no DNA. This sample lists 500,000 to 600,000 distinct CDR3 sequences; its ten largest clones have approximately 3.6%. Material for sequencing was blood T cells: a sorted CD56 or NKG2C T cell subset, CD4+ or CD8+ T cells, or bulk PBMC T cells (not recorded which). The chain joins TRBV7-9 to TRBJ2-2. This TCR derives from a man between 18 and 35 years old in good health. The CDR3 is CASSYEALNTGELFF.